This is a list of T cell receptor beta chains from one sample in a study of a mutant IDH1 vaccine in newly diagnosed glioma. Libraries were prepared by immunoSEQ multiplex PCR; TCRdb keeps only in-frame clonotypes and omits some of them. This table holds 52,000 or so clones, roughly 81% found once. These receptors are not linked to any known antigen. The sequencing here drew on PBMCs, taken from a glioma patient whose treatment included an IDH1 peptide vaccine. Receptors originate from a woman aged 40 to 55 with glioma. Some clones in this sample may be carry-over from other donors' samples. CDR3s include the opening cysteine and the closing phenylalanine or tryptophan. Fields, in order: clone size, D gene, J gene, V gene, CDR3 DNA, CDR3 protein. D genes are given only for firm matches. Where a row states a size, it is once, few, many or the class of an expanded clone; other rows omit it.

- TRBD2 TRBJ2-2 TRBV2 TGTGCCAGCAGTTATACTAGCGGGGGGGGGAAGGAGCTGTTTTTT CASSYTSGGGKELFF
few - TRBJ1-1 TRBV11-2 TGTGCCAGCAGCTCACCGCGAGCGCCGATTGAAGCTTTCTTT CASSSPRAPIEAFF
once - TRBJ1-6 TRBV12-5 TGTGCTAGTGGTTGGGCGAGGACTGCTCATTCACCCCTCCACTTT CASGWARTAHSPLHF
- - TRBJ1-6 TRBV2 TGTGCCAGCAGTGAAGCGCGCGCAGGCAGGTCACCCCTCCACTTT CASSEARAGRSPLHF
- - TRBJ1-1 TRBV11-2 TGTGCCAGCAGCTTTCTCGGCGGTCGGGGGTTGAACACTGAAGCTTTCTTT CASSFLGGRGLNTEAFF
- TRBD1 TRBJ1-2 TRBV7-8 TGTGCCAGCAGCTTTACTCCCATTAGACAGGGGTTGTTGGATGGCTACACCTTC CASSFTPIRQGLLDGYTF
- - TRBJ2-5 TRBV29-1 TGCAGCGCCACTAGAACGGGACAAGAGACCCAGTACTTC CSATRTGQETQYF
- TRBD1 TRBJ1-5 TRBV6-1 TGTGCCAGCAGTGTTAGGACAGGAAGCCGCAATCAGCCCCAGCATTTT CASSVRTGSRNQPQHF
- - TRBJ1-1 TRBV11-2 TGTGCCAGCAGCACTTTTTCAGGGTTAGGAACTGAAGCTTTCTTT CASSTFSGLGTEAFF
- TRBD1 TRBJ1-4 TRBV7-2 TGTGCCAGCAGCTATACAGGGGGTGGCCTTGGCGGAAAACTGTTTTTT CASSYTGGGLGGKLFF
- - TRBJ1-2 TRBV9 TGTGCCAGCAGCCCAGCTTGGGGGCTAAACTATGGCTACACCTTC CASSPAWGLNYGYTF
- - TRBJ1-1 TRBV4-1 TGCGCCAGCAGCCCGATGGGGGCAGGAGCGAACACTGAAGCTTTCTTT CASSPMGAGANTEAFF
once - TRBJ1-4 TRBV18 TGTGCCAGCTCACCGAACCACGGGGGTAATGAAAAACTGTTTTTT CASSPNHGGNEKLFF
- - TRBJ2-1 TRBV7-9 TGTGCCAGCAGCTTAGATCACGTAGATGAGCAGTTCTTC CASSLDHVDEQFF
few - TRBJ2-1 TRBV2 TGTGCCAGCAGTGTTACAGGGACCCTCGGCAATGAGCAGTTCTTC CASSVTGTLGNEQFF
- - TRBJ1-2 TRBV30 TGTGCCTGGAATTCTGGGGGCCATGGCTACACCTTC CAWNSGGHGYTF
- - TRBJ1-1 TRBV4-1 TGCGCCAGCAGCCAATATTTTGGGGACATCTTTTCGAACACTGAAGCTTTCTTT CASSQYFGDIFSNTEAFF
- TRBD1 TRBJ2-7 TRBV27 TGTGCCAGCAGACAGGCCGGGACAGGAGAGTACGAGCAGTACTTC CASRQAGTGEYEQYF
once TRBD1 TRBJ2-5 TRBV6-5 TGTGCCACCTACGGGACAGGGGGTTGGGAGACCCAGTACTTC CATYGTGGWETQYF
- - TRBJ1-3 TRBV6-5 TGTGCCAGCAGTCAAGGGACTTTATCTGGAAACACCATATATTTT CASSQGTLSGNTIYF
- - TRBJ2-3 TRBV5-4 TGTGCCAGCAGCTTGGATCAGGGGATGCAGTATTTT CASSLDQGMQYF
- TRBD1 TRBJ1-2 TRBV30 TGTGCCTGGAGTCCCAGGGACAGGGATCGCGGTGGCTACACCTTC CAWSPRDRDRGGYTF
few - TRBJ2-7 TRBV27 TGTGCCAGCAGTTTATGGCGGACCCGGGAGCAGTACTTC CASSLWRTREQYF
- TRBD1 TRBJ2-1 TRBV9 TGTGCCAGCAGCCTCCCGGGGACAGACAATGAGCAGTTCTTC CASSLPGTDNEQFF
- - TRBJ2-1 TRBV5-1 TGCGCCAGCAGCTTCCAGGCCTCCTACAATGAGCAGTTCTTC CASSFQASYNEQFF
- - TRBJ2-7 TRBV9 TGTGCCAGCTCCCCTGGGGGGTACGAGCAGTACTTC CASSPGGYEQYF
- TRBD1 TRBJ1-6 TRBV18 TGTGCCAGCTCACCTCGAGGGGGCTCTGATTCACCCCTCCACTTT CASSPRGGSDSPLHF
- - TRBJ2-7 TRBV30 TGTGCCTGGAGTGTTGGGGGCTACGAGCAGTACTTC CAWSVGGYEQYF
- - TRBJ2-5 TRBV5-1 TGCGCCAGCAGCTTGGACGGGACGCTTTTGGAGACCCAGTACTTC CASSLDGTLLETQYF
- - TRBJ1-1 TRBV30 TGTGCCTGGGACGGGGACATGAACACTGAAGCTTTCTTT CAWDGDMNTEAFF
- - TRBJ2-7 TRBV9 TGTGCCAGCAGCGGGGGTCCTGCGAATGAGCAGTACTTC CASSGGPANEQYF
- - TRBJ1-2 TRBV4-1 TGCGCCAGCAGCCAAGTGGTCAGGGAAGATGGCTACACCTTC CASSQVVREDGYTF
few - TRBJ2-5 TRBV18 TGTGCCAGCTCACCTCAGGGGCTGGGGCAAGAGACCCAGTACTTC CASSPQGLGQETQYF
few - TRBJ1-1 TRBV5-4 TGTGCCAGCTCCGGCGGGGGAAATTTGAACACTGAAGCTTTCTTT CASSGGGNLNTEAFF
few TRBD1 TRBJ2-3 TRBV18 TGTGCCAGCTCAGAACAGGGGGCCCCAGATACGCAGTATTTT CASSEQGAPDTQYF
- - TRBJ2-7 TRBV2 TGTGCCAGCAGAATAGCCTACGAGCAGTACTTC CASRIAYEQYF
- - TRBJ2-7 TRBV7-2 TGTGCCAGCAGCTTAGTAGGGGTGGACTACGAGCAGTACTTC CASSLVGVDYEQYF
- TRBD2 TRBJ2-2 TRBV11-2 TGTGCCAGCAGCTTAGGCTTAATAGCGGGGGGGCCTGACGGGGAGCTGTTTTTT CASSLGLIAGGPDGELFF
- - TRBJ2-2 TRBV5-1 TGCGCCAGCAGCTTGGAACCAGGGACGGCCGGGGAGCTGTTTTTT CASSLEPGTAGELFF
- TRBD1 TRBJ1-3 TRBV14 TGTGCCAGCAGCCAAGGGTACAGGGGGAAGTCTGGAAACACCATATATTTT CASSQGYRGKSGNTIYF
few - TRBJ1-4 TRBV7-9 TGTGCCAGCAGCTTAGGGGCAGGGGCCCCTGGTAATGAAAAACTGTTTTTT CASSLGAGAPGNEKLFF
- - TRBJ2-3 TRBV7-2 TGTGCCAGCAGCTTGTCGGGGGCCCCCACGGATACGCAGTATTTT CASSLSGAPTDTQYF
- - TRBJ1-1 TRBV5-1 TGCGCCAGCAGCTTAAAGGGGGACACTGAAGCTTTCTTT CASSLKGDTEAFF
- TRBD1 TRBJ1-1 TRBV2 TGTGCCAGCAGTGAGTCGGTAACAGGGGGTTTCACTGAAGCTTTCTTT CASSESVTGGFTEAFF
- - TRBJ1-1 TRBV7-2 TGTGCCAGCAGCTCCCTGCGCGGGCTTGAAGCTTTCTTT CASSSLRGLEAFF
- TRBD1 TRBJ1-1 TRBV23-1 TGCGCCAGCAGTCGTGAAGACAGGGGGCTACGGAGGACTGAAGCTTTCTTT CASSREDRGLRRTEAFF
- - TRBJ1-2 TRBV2 TGTGCCAGCAGCGAGCCGGGACGGGTGTATGGCTACACCTTC CASSEPGRVYGYTF
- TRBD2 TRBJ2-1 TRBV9 TGTGCCAGCAGCTCGGGAGAGGCGGGGGTGCACAATGAGCAGTTCTTC CASSSGEAGVHNEQFF
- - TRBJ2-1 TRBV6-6 TGTGCCAGCAGTTCCGTCACGGGCCATGAGCAGTTCTTC CASSSVTGHEQFF
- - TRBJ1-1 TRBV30 TGTGCCTGGAGTGTATGGGGGGGCACGAACACTGAAGCTTTCTTT CAWSVWGGTNTEAFF
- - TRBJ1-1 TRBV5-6 TGTGCCAGCACCTCACAGCGGTGGGAAGAAGCTTTCTTT CASTSQRWEEAFF
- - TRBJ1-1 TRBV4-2 TGTGCCAGCAGCCAAAGCTATTTCGACACGAACACTGAAGCTTTCTTT CASSQSYFDTNTEAFF
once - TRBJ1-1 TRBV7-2 TGTGCCAGCAGCTCCCGGGACACCCACACTGAAGCTTTCTTT CASSSRDTHTEAFF
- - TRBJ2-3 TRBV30 TGTGCCTGGTCGAGTGGCACAGATACGCAGTATTTT CAWSSGTDTQYF
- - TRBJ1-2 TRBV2 TGTGCCAGCAGTGGAGAGGGGCGGCATGGTGGCTACACCTTC CASSGEGRHGGYTF